The 3 T cell receptor beta chains reported below all come from one sample, sequenced in a study of blood T cell repertoires in COVID-19. Using immunoSEQ multiplex PCR, the repertoire was profiled, and TCRdb retains in-frame clones only, with some absent. This table has about 80,000 clones, roughly four fifths appearing once. The source material was peripheral blood. The receptors here all came from a man between 65 and 85 years old with active or convalescent COVID-19.

The rearrangement uses TRBV7-8 and TRBJ2-1; D uncertain. Trimming took off 5 bases at V and 0 bases at J, with 17 bases between the two ends. CDR1 SGHVS and CDR2 FQNEAQ come from the germline V gene. There are 17 residues in the CDR3. The CDR3 nucleotides are TGTGCCAGCAGCCCCAGACCTAGTAGTAGCTCCTACAATGAGCAGTTCTTC. It is translated as CASSPRPSSSSYNEQFF.

This clone was counted between two and nine times. The chain joins TRBV7-9 to TRBJ1-6; 9 nucleotides line up with TRBD1. Losses at the gene ends were 6 bases for V and 9 bases for J; bases not matched to a gene: 12. This CDR3 has 16 amino acids. From germline, CDR1 is SEHNR and CDR2 FQNEAQ (reference sequence). In DNA, the CDR3 is TGTGCCAGCAGTTTGACCTCCGGGACAGGGTTTTCACCCCTCCACTTT. Protein product: CASSLTSGTGFSPLHF.

The count of this clone is one. The chain has TRBV15 and TRBJ2-7, with 7 bases that match TRBD2. The V segment lost 2 bases and the J segment 5 bases; nucleotides outside the gene matches: 6. The germline gives CDR1 LNHNV, CDR2 YYDKDF (reference sequence). This CDR3 contains 14 residues. CDR3 in DNA: TGTGCCACCAGCAGATCCCAGCGGGGTAACGAGCAGTACTTC. Its translation is CATSRSQRGNEQYF. Based on the CDR3 plus reference TRBV15 and TRBJ2-7, the full variable domain is DAMVIQNPRYQVTQFGKPVTLSCSQTLNHNVMYWYQQKSSQAPKLLFHYYDKDFNNEADTPDNFQSRRPNTSFCFLDIRSPGLGDTAMYLCATSRSQRGNEQYFGPGTRLTVT.